This T cell receptor beta chain originates from a study of vaccination effects on CD4 cells after COVID-19. Overall study: All study participants received two doses of BNT162b2 or mRNA-1273 vaccine.

TCRdb keeps only in-frame clones here, not all; method: immunoSEQ multiplex PCR. Counted here are about 63,000 clones, approximately 71% occurring once; the ten biggest clones make up 3.5% to 4.5%. Trimming left V 4 bases short and J 9 bases short, with 15 bases between. Looked up from germline, CDR1 is SEHNR and CDR2 is FQNEAQ (reference sequence). CDR3 length equals 14 residues. Antigen-specific CD4+ T cells were expanded with viral peptide pools in the ViraFEST assay before sequencing. Culture proceeded for about ten days, and CD4+ T cells were then isolated. Recipients of the vaccine had no prior SARS-CoV-2 infection and negative nucleocapsid antibodies. PBMC were cultured at a few million per well with 9 to 10 IU/ml IL-2 and around 9.4 ug/ml peptides. General observations from the study: Limitations: small convalescent group and missing early post-infection timepoints.

With respect to this clone: Its target is unknown.

The V gene is TRBV7-9, the J gene TRBJ1-4; possible D gene TRBD1, 5 bases. The origin of this receptor is a human donor who received a COVID-19 vaccine. Sample: CD4+ T cells from PBMCs cultured with HCoV-OC43 spike peptides, taken before COVID-19 vaccination. Subset noted: HCoV-OC43 spike overlapping peptide pool stimulation. CDR3 residues: CASSCRDWPKKLFF. The CDR3 nucleotides read TGTGCCAGCAGCTGTAGGGACTGGCCCAAAAAACTGTTTTTT. Combining the CDR3 with reference TRBV7-9 and TRBJ1-4 gives the whole variable domain DTGVSQNPRHKITKRGQNVTFRCDPISEHNRLYWYRQTLGQGPEFLTYFQNEAQLEKSRLLSDRFSAERPKGSFSTLEIQRTEQGDSAMYLCASSCRDWPKKLFFGSGTQLSVL.